This T cell receptor (beta chain) was recovered during a study of early T cells in non-severe SARS-CoV-2 infection. Across the whole study: Bulk RNA isolated from unsorted whole blood underwent sequencing; chains were not paired. Study-level findings and limits: Sequences matched to VDJdb favored anti-spike CD8 responses, while private and CD4 specificities were missed.

The V end lost 3 bases, the J end lost 0 bases, and 24 bases lay between the germline ends. CDR3 length: 19 residues. Germline assignment: CDR1 LNHNV and CDR2 YYDKDF (reference sequence). Each cDNA molecule carried a unique molecular identifier. TCRdb reanalysed the 5' RACE reads using MiXCR and keeps one entry per CDR3 protein. The table shows about 66,000 distinct CDR3 sequences, with around 21% occurring only once. This clonotype was counted at least ten times. Its antigen is undetermined. Sequenced material: whole blood, taken at baseline. This sequence was found in an adult who was a healthcare worker with PCR-confirmed SARS-CoV-2 infection or an uninfected control (not recorded which). The chain is built from TRBV15 and TRBJ2-7; TRBD1 might be the D (5 bases). Here the CDR3 reads CATSRIERGYVRSSYEQYF. In nucleotides, the CDR3 is TGTGCCACCAGCAGGATCGAAAGGGGATATGTGAGAAGCTCCTACGAGCAGTACTTC.